One and the same sample provided the 23 T cell receptor beta chains below, sequenced in a study of blood T cell repertoires in COVID-19. TCRdb's copy holds only in-frame clones and misses some; the assay was immunoSEQ multiplex PCR. The sample shows roughly 670,000 clones, around 90% of them seen only once. Sequencing was performed on peripheral blood. The origin of the receptors is a young woman with acute or convalescent COVID-19.

Of note for this clone: An end of the junction does not agree with germline; a read error may underlie this. The chain couples TRBV7-2 to TRBJ1-5; D gene unclear. CDR1 is SGHTA and CDR2 is FQGNSA in the germline V gene. The CDR3 has 14 residues. CDR3: CASTLVAARTSQHF. Written as DNA, the CDR3 is TGTGCCAGCACCTTAGTGGCCGCTCGAACGTCCCAGCATTTT.

In DNA, the CDR3 is TGTGCCAGCAGTTTAAAAGCGGCGTACACTGAAGCTTTCTTT. It codes for CASSLKAAYTEAFF. The V and J genes are TRBV28 and TRBJ1-1; D not certain. The CDR3 loop spans 14 amino acids. CDR1 and CDR2 (germline): MDHEN, SYDVKM. V lost 2 bases to trimming and J lost 3 bases, with 10 bases between them. Using reference TRBV28 and TRBJ1-1 for the parts outside the CDR3, the full variable domain is DVKVTQSSRYLVKRTGEKVFLECVQDMDHENMFWYRQDPGLGLRLIYFSYDVKMKEKGDIPEGYSVSREKKERFSLILESASTNQTSMYLCASSLKAAYTEAFFGQGTRLTVV.

The chain combines TRBV30 with TRBJ2-7, with 8 positions matching TRBD2. Germline CDR1 and CDR2: GTSNPN and SVGIG (reference sequence). This CDR3 is 13 amino acids long. Unmatched junction bases numbered 5, after V lost 4 bases and J lost 3 bases. The CDR3 DNA follows: TGTGCCTGGAACGGGGGGGCTAACTACGAGCAGTACTTC. This encodes CAWNGGANYEQYF.

In this sample, this clone turned up once. The V call is TRBV28, the J call TRBJ2-1; a weak D match, TRBD1 (6 bases). Germline V gene data show CDR1 as MDHEN and CDR2 as SYDVKM. V dropped 5 bases and J dropped 8 bases, with 13 bases sitting between them. The CDR3 runs 13 residues. The chain's CDR3 is CASSAHRDDEQFF. The DNA of the CDR3 is TGTGCCAGCAGTGCCCACAGGGACGATGAGCAGTTCTTC.

This chain links TRBV30 with TRBJ1-2, with D unclear. V lost 8 bases and J lost 6, with 16 bases in between. The CDR3 has 12 amino acids. From germline, CDR1 is GTSNPN and CDR2 SVGIG (reference sequence). The CDR3 DNA is TGTGCCAGCCTGAGGGAAGAGAATGGCTACACCTTC. Translation gives CASLREENGYTF. Using reference TRBV30 and TRBJ1-2 for the parts outside the CDR3, the full variable domain is SQTIHQWPATLVQPVGSPLSLECTVEGTSNPNLYWYRQAAGRGLQLLFYSVGIGQISSEVPQNLSASRPQDRQFILSSKKLLLSDSGFYLCASLREENGYTFGSGTRLTVV.

The chain uses TRBV7-9 and TRBJ2-6; TRBD1 agrees at 8 bases. CDR1 and CDR2 (germline): SEHNR, FQNEAQ (reference sequence). The CDR3 runs to 18 residues. V was clipped by 2 bases and J by 3 bases; unmatched bases: 9. The CDR3 coding sequence is TGTGCCAGCAGCTTACGGGCCCAGGGGGCGCTTGGGGCCAACGTCCTGACTTTC. Translated, it gives CASSLRAQGALGANVLTF.

This sequence joins TRBV5-1 and TRBJ1-5, with TRBD1 matching 7 bases. Germline trimming cut 0 bases from V and 2 bases from J; bases unmatched to any gene: 5. This CDR3 has 16 amino acids. CDR1 SGHRS and CDR2 YFSETQ come from the germline V gene. The CDR3 nucleotides read TGCGCCAGCAGCTTGGAGCCTACAGGGGGCAATCAGCCCCAGCATTTT. This encodes CASSLEPTGGNQPQHF.

This clone has a single count. The chain combines TRBV14 with TRBJ2-7, with 7 nucleotides matching TRBD1. After removal of 0 bases from V and 4 bases from J, the junction contained 15 bases not matched to a gene. The length of the CDR3 is 18 residues. Per germline, CDR1 SGHDN and CDR2 FVKESK. The CDR3 loop reads CASSQDPLDRPVGYEQYF. CDR3 nucleotides: TGTGCCAGCAGCCAAGATCCACTGGACAGGCCGGTTGGGTACGAGCAGTACTTC. The variable domain in full, completed from reference TRBV14 and TRBJ2-7, reads EAGVTQFPSHSVIEKGQTVTLRCDPISGHDNLYWYRRVMGKEIKFLLHFVKESKQDESGMPNNRFLAERTGGTYSTLKVQPAELEDSGVYFCASSQDPLDRPVGYEQYFGPGTRLTVT.

V gene TRBV4-3 combines with J gene TRBJ2-6; D possibly corresponds to TRBD1 (6 bases). The V and J ends lost 0 bases and 4 bases respectively, with 10 bases between them. The CDR3 length is 16 residues. Germline V CDR1 and CDR2: LGHNA, YSLEER. CDR3 nucleotides: TGCGCCAGCAGCCAAGAAGTGGGGGCCGGGGCCAACGTCCTGACTTTC. Translated: CASSQEVGAGANVLTF.

The gene calls are TRBV12-1 and TRBJ1-2. TRBV12-1 is described as a pseudogene. This CDR3 region has 15 residues. The CDR3 reads CASSMTGTAPYGYTF. CDR3 nucleotide sequence: TGTGCCAGCAGCATGACCGGGACTGCACCCTATGGCTACACCTTC.

The chain combines TRBV6-6 with TRBJ2-7; D is unresolved. Germline assignment: CDR1 MNHNY and CDR2 SVGAGI (reference sequence). The CDR3 is 12 amino acids. The germline V and J ends were trimmed by 8 bases and 3 bases, with 11 bases remaining between them. CDR3 nucleotides: TGTGCCAGCTCGGCACAGAACTACGAGCAGTACTTC. Encoded protein: CASSAQNYEQYF.

This clone has only one observation. This sequence joins TRBV13 and TRBJ2-7; maybe TRBD2 (6 bases). The CDR3 spans 16 residues. Trimming took off 0 bases at V and 4 bases at J, with 16 bases between the two ends. CDR1 and CDR2 (germline): PRHDT, FYEKMQ (reference sequence). The CDR3 is CASSLGVWRGRYEQYF. CDR3 bases: TGTGCCAGCAGCTTAGGGGTTTGGCGGGGAAGATACGAGCAGTACTTC.

This sequence joins TRBV1 and TRBJ2-5; the listed D gene, TRBD1, was not tested against the DNA. TRBV1 is an annotated pseudogene. The CDR3 runs 18 residues. CDR3 amino acids: CTSSQDAGTGTDPGTQYF. In nucleotides, the CDR3 is TGCACCAGCAGCCAAGATGCGGGGACAGGGACGGACCCGGGGACCCAGTACTTC.

The rearrangement links TRBV6-2 or TRBV6-3 to TRBJ2-3; 12 bases align to TRBD2. J gave up 1 base and V 5 bases, and 7 bases lay outside the gene matches. The CDR3 is 17 residues long. CDR1 MNHEY and CDR2 SVGEGT come from the germline V gene. CDR3: CASSRTSGDLRTDTQYF. CDR3 DNA: TGTGCCAGCAGTAGGACTAGCGGGGACCTCCGCACAGATACGCAGTATTTT.

The V and J genes are TRBV3-1 (or the pseudogene TRBV3-2) and TRBJ1-5; D gene uncertain. CDR1 and CDR2 (germline): LGHDT, YNNKEL (reference sequence). The length of the CDR3 is 14 residues. The V and J ends lost 3 bases and 4 bases respectively, with 10 bases between them. As DNA, the CDR3 is TGTGCCAGCAGCCAGGTTACAGAAAATCAGCCCCAGCATTTT. This translates into CASSQVTENQPQHF.

V and J are TRBV6-5 and TRBJ2-7, with a possible D match to TRBD1 (8 bases). Germline-derived CDR1 and CDR2 are MNHEY and SVGAGI. Trimming took off 8 bases at V and 1 base at J, with 15 bases between the two ends. The CDR3 loop spans 14 amino acids. As DNA, the CDR3 is TGTGCCAGCGTGACAGGGGAGGGGTCCTACGAGCAGTACTTC. Its protein product is CASVTGEGSYEQYF.

This chain links TRBV21-1 with TRBJ2-7; the table's D call, TRBD1, was not checked against the DNA. TRBV21-1 is described as a pseudogene. The CDR3 totals 16 residues. Here the CDR3 reads CASSKAGTPPTYEQYF. The CDR3 DNA is TGTGCCAGCAGCAAAGCGGGGACACCACCGACTTACGAGCAGTACTTC.

The chain couples TRBV9 to TRBJ1-1; D unclear. Germline V gene data show CDR1 as SGDLS and CDR2 as YYNGEE. Trimming stripped 4 bases from V and 5 bases from J, with 15 bases between. The CDR3 contains 14 residues. DNA of the CDR3: TGTGCCAGCAGCTCCAACGTCGCCGGGACTGAAGCTTTCTTT. Protein product: CASSSNVAGTEAFF.

The rearrangement links TRBV28 to TRBJ1-2; 8 bases map to TRBD1. Germline assignment: CDR1 MDHEN and CDR2 SYDVKM. The CDR3 is 16 amino acids. The V and J ends lost 5 bases and 4 bases, in that order; junction bases with no gene match: 12. The CDR3 is CASSPPARGLGYGYTF. The DNA for the CDR3 is TGTGCCAGCAGTCCCCCCGCCAGGGGGCTTGGCTATGGCTACACCTTC.

The chain carries TRBV5-1 and TRBJ1-5; the match to TRBD1 covers 7 bases. The V gene's germline CDR1 is SGHRS and CDR2 YFSETQ. CDR3 length: 16 residues. Trimming cost V 0 bases and J 1 base; bases outside gene matches: 4. The CDR3 nucleotides are TGCGCCAGCAGCTTGGATGGGACAGCGAGCAATCAGCCCCAGCATTTT. It translates to CASSLDGTASNQPQHF.

The rearrangement uses TRBV6-5 and TRBJ1-5; D is uncertain. V was cut by 7 bases and J by 7 bases, with 14 bases left in between. The CDR3 covers 13 residues. Germline CDR1 reads MNHEY; CDR2 reads SVGAGI. The CDR3 reads CASTGGGRQPQHF. The CDR3 DNA reads as TGTGCCAGCACCGGCGGAGGGAGACAGCCCCAGCATTTT.

This clone has only a few counts. The chain has TRBV3-1 (or the pseudogene TRBV3-2) and TRBJ1-5, with unresolved D. V lost 1 base to trimming and J lost 7 bases, with 11 bases between them. The CDR3 contains 14 residues. Germline loops: CDR1 LGHDT, CDR2 YNNKEL (reference sequence). The CDR3 DNA reads as TGTGCCAGCAGCCAAGTTGGGTCAGGACAGCCCCAGCATTTT. It encodes CASSQVGSGQPQHF.

This sequence joins TRBV4-3 and TRBJ1-1; 9 positions agree with TRBD1. Losses at the gene ends were 1 base for V and 5 bases for J; bases not matched to a gene: 5. The CDR3 extends over 15 amino acids. The germline V gene has CDR1 LGHNA and CDR2 YSLEER. The CDR3: CASSQGGQGMTEAFF. CDR3 in DNA: TGCGCCAGCAGCCAAGGTGGACAGGGGATGACTGAAGCTTTCTTT.